The text below deals with one T cell receptor (beta chain). No antigen is known for it. The sample is drawn from a study of cytomegalovirus exposure and HLA in healthy donors. Whole-study findings and limits: In a later analysis, TCR beta V- and J-gene trimming was associated with a missense DCLRE1C variant.

The length of the CDR3 is 10 residues. CDR1 is DFQATT and CDR2 is SNEGSKA in the germline V gene (reference sequence). Trimming removed 6 bases at V and 4 bases at J, with 6 bases between. Both 60 Vbeta primers and 13 Jbeta primers went into the PCR. Profiling relied on immunoSEQ multiplex PCR, and the TCRdb table lists in-frame clones only, not all of them. Its listing shows 50,000 or so clones. The chain is built from TRBV20-1 and TRBJ2-5; no clear D gene. The sequence came from a man aged 50 to 59 in good health and CMV-seropositive. The material sequenced was PBMCs. The chain's CDR3 is CSAGAETQYF. CDR3 bases: TGCAGTGCCGGAGCAGAGACCCAGTACTTC.